These T cell receptor beta chains were read from a single sample in a study of T cells after posttransplantation cyclophosphamide. The table came from immunoSEQ multiplex PCR; TCRdb's copy has only in-frame clones and leaves some out. Sampling found about 14,000 clones, none seen once. Specimen: PBMCs, collected 950 to 1,200 days after allogeneic stem cell transplant with posttransplant cyclophosphamide. The source is a female patient in her 40s who received an allogeneic stem cell transplant from a related donor, was CMV-positive, and had no GVHD. Some of the T cells might come from the graft donor. The CDR3 runs from the conserved cysteine through the conserved F or W. The order of the fields is CDR3 length, V gene, clone size, J gene, D gene, CDR3 DNA, CDR3 protein. The D gene is left open where the match is weak. Only some rows state a clone size, as once, few, many or a class for expanded clones.

len: 15
v_gene: TRBV7-9
abundance: many
j_gene: TRBJ1-2
d_gene: TRBD1
CDR3nt: TGTGCCAGCAGCCCTCACAGGGGGCCGCCGGGTGGCTACACCTTC
CDR3aa: CASSPHRGPPGGYTF

len: 15
v_gene: TRBV5-1
abundance: many
j_gene: TRBJ2-7
d_gene: TRBD1
CDR3nt: TGCGCCAGCAGCTTGGATGGACAGGGCGTGGACGAGCAGTACTTC
CDR3aa: CASSLDGQGVDEQYF

len: 12
v_gene: TRBV7-9
abundance: few
j_gene: TRBJ1-1
d_gene: .
CDR3nt: TGTGCCAGCAGCACTGGACTTACTGAAGCTTTCTTT
CDR3aa: CASSTGLTEAFF

len: 15
v_gene: TRBV2
abundance: many
j_gene: TRBJ2-1
d_gene: TRBD2
CDR3nt: TGTGCCAGCAGTGCGTCGGTAGCGGGGCTCAATGAGCAGTTCTTC
CDR3aa: CASSASVAGLNEQFF

len: 14
v_gene: TRBV19
abundance: many
j_gene: TRBJ2-2
d_gene: .
CDR3nt: TGTGCCAGTACAAAGCGTCTAGGCGCCGGGGAGCTGTTTTTT
CDR3aa: CASTKRLGAGELFF

len: 15
v_gene: TRBV27
abundance: few
j_gene: TRBJ1-1
d_gene: .
CDR3nt: TGTGCCAGCAGTTTGGTTAGGGAGTTGAACACTGAAGCTTTCTTT
CDR3aa: CASSLVRELNTEAFF

len: 17
v_gene: TRBV4-2
abundance: many
j_gene: TRBJ2-5
d_gene: .
CDR3nt: TGTGCCAGCAGCCAAGATAAACGGGATGACGTACAAGAGACCCAGTACTTC
CDR3aa: CASSQDKRDDVQETQYF

len: 14
v_gene: TRBV27
abundance: medium-sized
j_gene: TRBJ2-7
d_gene: TRBD1
CDR3nt: TGTGCCAGCAGCCGAGTCGGGACAGGGGTCGAGCAGTACTTC
CDR3aa: CASSRVGTGVEQYF

len: 14
v_gene: TRBV7-9
abundance: many
j_gene: TRBJ1-1
d_gene: .
CDR3nt: TGTGCCAGCAGCGCCACAGGGTCTAACACTGAAGCTTTCTTT
CDR3aa: CASSATGSNTEAFF

len: 14
v_gene: TRBV10-3
abundance: many
j_gene: TRBJ2-5
d_gene: TRBD1
CDR3nt: TGTGCCATCAGTGGACAGGGGAGTTTGGAGACCCAGTACTTC
CDR3aa: CAISGQGSLETQYF

len: 12
v_gene: TRBV19
abundance: few
j_gene: TRBJ1-2
d_gene: .
CDR3nt: TGTGCCAGTAGTAGCCCCAGGGATGGCTACACCTTC
CDR3aa: CASSSPRDGYTF

len: 17
v_gene: TRBV4-3
abundance: many
j_gene: TRBJ2-4
d_gene: TRBD2
CDR3nt: TGCGCCAGCAGCCAAGATTGGGGGGGTAGGACAAAAAACATTCAGTACTTC
CDR3aa: CASSQDWGGRTKNIQYF

len: 15
v_gene: TRBV4-1
abundance: few
j_gene: TRBJ2-1
d_gene: TRBD1
CDR3nt: TGCGCCAGCAGCCAAACAGGGGGCTCCTACAATGAGCAGTTCTTC
CDR3aa: CASSQTGGSYNEQFF

len: 18
v_gene: TRBV19
abundance: many
j_gene: TRBJ2-5
d_gene: .
CDR3nt: TGTGCCAGTAGTACCCTCCATCCGGGACGGGGGTACCAAGAGACCCAGTACTTC
CDR3aa: CASSTLHPGRGYQETQYF

len: 15
v_gene: TRBV2
abundance: few
j_gene: TRBJ2-7
d_gene: .
CDR3nt: TGTGCCAGCAGGTGGAGGGGGGGGCCAGACTACGAGCAGTACTTC
CDR3aa: CASRWRGGPDYEQYF

len: 15
v_gene: TRBV5-1
abundance: .
j_gene: TRBJ2-3
d_gene: TRBD2
CDR3nt: TGCGCCAGCAGCGGGGGACTAGCGAGCACAGATACGCAGTATTTT
CDR3aa: CASSGGLASTDTQYF

len: 15
v_gene: TRBV7-2
abundance: many
j_gene: TRBJ2-2
d_gene: .
CDR3nt: TGTGCCAGCAGCTTTAGGGGGGGCCCCACCGGGGAGCTGTTTTTT
CDR3aa: CASSFRGGPTGELFF

len: 15
v_gene: TRBV6-1
abundance: .
j_gene: TRBJ2-7
d_gene: .
CDR3nt: TGTGCCAGCAGTGTCGCAGGGGTTGTTTCTAGCGAGCAGTACTTC
CDR3aa: CASSVAGVVSSEQYF

len: 13
v_gene: TRBV5-4
abundance: many
j_gene: TRBJ2-5
d_gene: TRBD2
CDR3nt: TGTGCCAGCAGCTTGATAGCGGGAGAGACCCAGTACTTC
CDR3aa: CASSLIAGETQYF

len: 15
v_gene: TRBV18
abundance: many
j_gene: TRBJ2-3
d_gene: .
CDR3nt: TGTGCCAGCTCCCATATGGAGCATTACACAGATACGCAGTATTTT
CDR3aa: CASSHMEHYTDTQYF

len: 13
v_gene: TRBV7-9
abundance: few
j_gene: TRBJ1-5
d_gene: .
CDR3nt: TGTGCCAGCAGCTTAGGCAGTTATCAGCCCCAGCATTTT
CDR3aa: CASSLGSYQPQHF

len: 16
v_gene: TRBV6-5
abundance: many
j_gene: TRBJ2-3
d_gene: TRBD2
CDR3nt: TGTGCCAGCAGTTACACTAGCGGGGGGGAGGAAGATACGCAGTATTTT
CDR3aa: CASSYTSGGEEDTQYF

len: 16
v_gene: TRBV28
abundance: many
j_gene: TRBJ2-3
d_gene: TRBD2
CDR3nt: TGTGCCAGCAGTGCCAGCGGGGGGAGCTACACAGATACGCAGTATTTT
CDR3aa: CASSASGGSYTDTQYF

len: 17
v_gene: TRBV11-2
abundance: .
j_gene: TRBJ2-3
d_gene: .
CDR3nt: TGTGCCAGCAGCGCACCCCAACTAGCTACAGCCAGTAATACGCAGTATTTT
CDR3aa: CASSAPQLATASNTQYF

len: 17
v_gene: TRBV7-2
abundance: .
j_gene: TRBJ1-2
d_gene: .
CDR3nt: TGTGCCAGCAGCTTAGCGCCGGTGACAGCCCGCGCCTATGGCTACACCTTC
CDR3aa: CASSLAPVTARAYGYTF

len: 17
v_gene: TRBV21-1
abundance: many
j_gene: TRBJ1-5
d_gene: .
CDR3nt: TGTGCCAGCAGCAAGTCGGACAGGGGGAAGAGCAATCAGCCCCAGCATTTT
CDR3aa: CASSKSDRGKSNQPQHF

len: 11
v_gene: TRBV2
abundance: .
j_gene: TRBJ2-5
d_gene: .
CDR3nt: TGTGCCAGCAGTGCGGAAGAGACCCAGTACTTC
CDR3aa: CASSAEETQYF

len: 17
v_gene: TRBV5-6
abundance: .
j_gene: TRBJ2-6
d_gene: .
CDR3nt: TGTGCCAGCACCAGAGTACAGTTTGAGACTGGGGCCAACGTCCTGACTTTT
CDR3aa: CASTRVQFETGANVLTF

len: 14
v_gene: TRBV15
abundance: many
j_gene: TRBJ2-1
d_gene: .
CDR3nt: TGTGCCACCAGCACAGGACAGTTAATCAATGAGCAGTTCTTC
CDR3aa: CATSTGQLINEQFF